This entry lists 6 T cell receptor beta chains sequenced from one sample in a study of cytomegalovirus exposure and HLA in healthy donors. The PCR had 60 Vbeta and 13 Jbeta primers. Sequenced by immunoSEQ multiplex PCR; TCRdb stores in-frame clones only, minus some. The ten top clones account for approximately 2.7%, within a sample of roughly 70,000 clones. The sequenced material came from PBMCs. The source of these receptors is a man in his forties in good health and CMV-seronegative.

The chain carries TRBV11-3 and TRBJ2-2; 9 positions agree with TRBD1. The CDR3 has 18 amino acids. With V trimmed by 5 bases and J by 2 bases, 12 bases remained unmatched. The germline gives CDR1 SGHNT, CDR2 YENEEA. CDR3 residues: CASSMSPGQGYNTGELFF. The CDR3 DNA reads TGTGCCAGCAGCATGAGCCCGGGACAGGGTTACAACACCGGGGAGCTGTTTTTT.

The J gene is TRBJ2-1, the V gene TRBV6-5, with TRBD2 matching over 7 bases. CDR1 and CDR2 (germline): MNHEY, SVGAGI. After removal of 4 bases from V and 0 bases from J, the junction contained 0 bases not matched to a gene. This CDR3 comprises 14 residues. CDR3 sequence (DNA): TGTGCCAGCAGTTCGGGGGGCTCCTACAATGAGCAGTTCTTC. Residues: CASSSGGSYNEQFF.

The chain has TRBV27 and TRBJ1-1, with 9 bases identical to TRBD1. Trimming cost V 4 bases and J 6 bases; bases outside gene matches: 3. The CDR3 sequence is 13 residues long. The V gene's germline CDR1 is MNHEY and CDR2 SMNVEV (reference sequence). The CDR3 nucleotides read TGTGCCAGCAGTTACGGACAGGGGTCTGAAGCTTTCTTT. This codes for CASSYGQGSEAFF.

The J gene is TRBJ1-6, the V gene TRBV27; 9 bases agree with TRBD1. CDR3 length: 14 residues. V was pared by 3 bases and J by 8 bases, with 2 bases of the junction left unmatched. The germline CDR1 and CDR2 sequences are MNHEY and SMNVEV (reference sequence). CDR3 nucleotides: TGTGCCAGCAGTTTGGGACAGGGCTATTCACCCCTCCACTTT. Amino acids: CASSLGQGYSPLHF.

This chain connects TRBV14 to TRBJ2-1, with D hard to call. Deletions cut 4 bases from V and 4 bases from J, with 8 bases between. Germline CDR1 SGHDN, CDR2 FVKESK. The CDR3 is 13 amino acids. The CDR3 DNA sequence: TGTGCCAGCAGCCCAAGAGCTTACAATGAGCAGTTCTTC. Its protein product is CASSPRAYNEQFF.

CDR3 in amino acids: CASTVDRVYEQYF. The CDR3 DNA is TGTGCCAGCACGGTGGACAGGGTCTACGAGCAGTACTTC. This sequence joins TRBV28 and TRBJ2-7; TRBD1 agrees at 8 bases. The CDR3 has 13 residues. The germline gives CDR1 MDHEN, CDR2 SYDVKM. V lost 7 bases, J lost 3 bases, and 5 bases stayed unmatched.